The clone carrying this T cell receptor (beta chain) was counted between two and nine times. These data belong to a study of blood T cells in healthy people across ages. Germline values: CDR1 SGHRS, CDR2 YFSETQ. This CDR3 region has 13 residues. V lost 2 bases and J 7 bases, leaving 13 bases between the germline ends. Alongside a J-beta primer mix, a sample-barcoded 5' primer served in a second PCR lasting about 7 to 11 cycles. MiXCR was run by TCRdb on the 5' RACE reads, yielding one entry per CDR3 protein. The table lists about 1.4 million distinct CDR3 sequences, approximately 59% of them singletons.

This TCR came from a man aged 18 to 29 in good health. The rearrangement uses TRBV5-1 and TRBJ2-7; D is undetermined. Sequencing was performed on blood. This CDR3 reads CASSFSDPREQYF. The CDR3 DNA sequence: TGCGCCAGCAGCTTCTCGGACCCGCGGGAGCAGTACTTC.